The 20 T cell receptor beta chains below were found in one sample sequenced in a study of shared clonotypes between healthy human individuals (dated by TCRdb to 2020 to 2021). Library prep was done by the immunoSEQ multiplex PCR assay. TCRdb carries this immuneACCESS record with in-frame sequences only. Its versions omit some clonotypes, under half of them owing to an unresolved V gene in the studies checked, with the rest unexplained. This sample gives approximately 2,300,000 clones in total; about 90% of them show up just once. Jointly, the top ten make up more than 0.35% of the sample. Material: naive CD4+ T cells from PBMCs. The intended sense of this specimen's cell subset or site label: CD45RA+ positively selected. The receptors were sampled from a man aged 18-30 years in good health. Some clones in this sample may be carry-over from other donors' samples.

The V gene is TRBV5-8, the J gene TRBJ2-2; 9 nucleotides align to TRBD1. Germline V gene sequence: CDR1 SGHTS, CDR2 YDEGEE. With V trimmed by 4 bases and J by 4 bases, 11 bases remained unmatched. The CDR3 consists of 17 residues. CDR3: CASSIPGTGTVTGELFF. CDR3 sequence (DNA): TGTGCCAGCAGCATCCCCGGGACAGGGACGGTCACCGGGGAGCTGTTTTTT.

This clone appeared once. The CDR3 bases are TGTGCCACCCGAAACCGGCGGACTAACTATGGCTACACCTTC. The encoded protein is CATRNRRTNYGYTF. V is TRBV28 and J is TRBJ1-2; D is unclear. Trimming cost V 10 bases and J 0 bases, with 15 bases left between them. The germline CDR1 and CDR2 sequences are MDHEN and SYDVKM. The CDR3 extends over 14 amino acids.

In nucleotides, the CDR3 is TGTGCCAGCTCATCACTAGCGGCCTACGAGCAGTACTTC. The encoded protein is CASSSLAAYEQYF. The chain carries TRBV18 and TRBJ2-7; 8 nucleotides align to TRBD2. The CDR3 is made up of 13 amino acids. Unmatched junction bases numbered 2, after V lost 5 bases and J lost 2 bases. Germline lookup yields CDR1 KGHSH and CDR2 LQKENI.

The chain links TRBV7-9 to TRBJ2-5; D is possibly TRBD1 (5 bases). This CDR3 spans 14 amino acids. Trimming took off 6 bases at V and 5 bases at J, with 16 bases between the two ends. Germline CDR1 and CDR2: SEHNR and FQNEAQ (reference sequence). The CDR3 protein is CASRPWPGLETQYF. Here the CDR3 DNA reads TGTGCCAGCAGACCCTGGCCAGGGTTGGAGACCCAGTACTTC.

The rearrangement uses TRBV10-3 and TRBJ2-1; no clear D. The germline V gene encodes CDR1 ENHRY and CDR2 SYGVKD. CDR3 size: 14 residues. The germline V and J ends were trimmed by 5 bases and 3 bases, with 11 bases remaining between them. CDR3 residues: CAISSRPYYNEQFF. The CDR3 nucleotides are TGTGCCATCAGTTCCAGGCCCTACTACAATGAGCAGTTCTTC.

The genes are TRBV19 and TRBJ1-4; D is ambiguous. Trimming took off 6 bases at V and 4 bases at J, with 18 bases between the two ends. The V gene's germline CDR1 is LNHDA and CDR2 SQIVND (reference sequence). This CDR3 is built from 16 residues. The CDR3 nucleotides are TGTGCCAGTAGCTGGGGTACCCTCCCCGTTAATGAAAAACTGTTTTTT. Its translation: CASSWGTLPVNEKLFF. Full variable domain (outside the CDR3, taken from reference TRBV19 and TRBJ1-4): DGGITQSPKYLFRKEGQNVTLSCEQNLNHDAMYWYRQDPGQGLRLIYYSQIVNDFQKGDIAEGYSVSREKKESFPLTVTSAQKNPTAFYLCASSWGTLPVNEKLFFGSGTQLSVL.

Points on this clone: This sample includes further DNA sequences coding for the same CDR3. The gene calls are TRBV28 and TRBJ2-5; 10 nucleotides align to TRBD1. CDR3 length equals 15 residues. Unmatched junction bases numbered 8, after V lost 6 bases and J lost 4 bases. The germline CDR1 and CDR2 sequences are MDHEN and SYDVKM. CDR3 in amino acids: CASSTPGQGPETQYF. For the CDR3, the DNA is TGTGCCAGCAGCACTCCGGGACAGGGGCCAGAGACCCAGTACTTC. The complete variable domain, with remaining parts taken from reference TRBV28 and TRBJ2-5, reads DVKVTQSSRYLVKRTGEKVFLECVQDMDHENMFWYRQDPGLGLRLIYFSYDVKMKEKGDIPEGYSVSREKKERFSLILESASTNQTSMYLCASSTPGQGPETQYFGPGTRLLVL.

As concerns this clone: This specimen includes other DNA sequences encoding the same CDR3. V usage is TRBV4-3 and J usage is TRBJ2-5, with a tentative D call TRBD1 (5 bases). Germline V gives CDR1 LGHNA, CDR2 YSLEER. CDR3 length: 15 residues. The V end lost 1 base, the J end lost 1 base, and 10 bases lay between the germline ends. The CDR3 DNA follows: TGCGCCAGCAGCCAAGGGGGCCAAGGCCAAGAGACCCAGTACTTC. This translates into CASSQGGQGQETQYF.

This clone occurred once. The chain uses TRBV11-2 and TRBJ2-7, with D perhaps TRBD2 (6 bases). The V gene's germline CDR1 is SGHAT and CDR2 FQNNGV. Trimming took 5 bases from V and 5 from J, leaving 22 bases between them. The CDR3 covers 16 residues. Here the CDR3 reads CASSPAGRLGQNEQYF. In DNA, the CDR3 is TGTGCCAGCAGCCCGGCCGGTAGACTAGGTCAGAACGAGCAGTACTTC.

The chain has TRBV20-1 and TRBJ1-2; D is unclear. This CDR3 comprises 10 residues. Trimming removed 5 bases from V and 5 bases from J, with 6 bases in between. The germline gives CDR1 DFQATT, CDR2 SNEGSKA (reference sequence). The CDR3 spells CSASQYGYTF. CDR3 nucleotide sequence: TGCAGTGCTTCCCAGTATGGCTACACCTTC.

The rearrangement uses TRBV5-5 and TRBJ1-5; D not resolved. Germline CDR1 SGHKS, CDR2 YYEKEE (reference sequence). This CDR3 has 16 residues. V lost 1 base and J lost 5, with 16 bases in between. For the CDR3, the DNA is TGTGCCAGCAGCTTGTATGGGGTGGATGGCGATCAGCCCCAGCATTTT. This codes for CASSLYGVDGDQPQHF.

This chain joins TRBV7-3 and TRBJ2-5; D unclear. The CDR3 contains 13 residues. Germline loops: CDR1 SGHTA, CDR2 FQGTGA. The V end lost 4 bases, the J end lost 3 bases, and 9 bases lay between the germline ends. The CDR3 reads CASSSQTEETQYF. The DNA for the CDR3 is TGTGCCAGCAGCTCCCAGACCGAAGAGACCCAGTACTTC.

The chain links TRBV14 to TRBJ2-1; D remains unclear. V was trimmed by 1 base and J by 6 bases, leaving 7 bases between them. This CDR3 is 13 amino acids long. Germline assignment: CDR1 SGHDN and CDR2 FVKESK. The CDR3 is CASSQVEINEQFF. CDR3 sequence (DNA): TGTGCCAGCAGCCAAGTGGAAATCAATGAGCAGTTCTTC.

The CDR3 coding sequence is TGTGCCAGCAGCCAACGACAGGGGGAATTCGGAAACACCATATATTTT. It is translated as CASSQRQGEFGNTIYF. The chain carries TRBV4-2 and TRBJ1-3; 9 bases match TRBD1. The CDR3 is made up of 16 amino acids. The germline V gene has CDR1 LGHNA and CDR2 YNFKEQ. The V and J ends lost 2 bases and 4 bases, in that order; junction bases with no gene match: 6.

The chain recombines TRBV7-3 with TRBJ1-1; 9 positions agree with TRBD1. Germline loops: CDR1 SGHTA, CDR2 FQGTGA. This CDR3 comprises 14 residues. J lost 8 bases, V lost 4 bases, and 8 bases had no gene match. This chain's CDR3 is CASSYTGGAGEAFF. DNA for the CDR3: TGTGCCAGCAGCTACACAGGGGGCGCGGGCGAAGCTTTCTTT.

The J gene is TRBJ2-1, the V gene TRBV29-1; D might be TRBD2 (6 bases). There are 14 residues in the CDR3. Germline CDR1 and CDR2: SQVTM and ANQGSEA. The germline V and J ends were trimmed by 6 bases and 0 bases, with 12 bases remaining between them. Here the CDR3 DNA reads TGCAGCGTCCTCGCGGGATACTCCTACAATGAGCAGTTCTTC. This translates into CSVLAGYSYNEQFF.

The chain carries TRBV7-6 and TRBJ2-3; TRBD2 agrees at 7 bases. CDR1 and CDR2 from the germline V gene are SGHVS and FNYEAQ. The CDR3 is made up of 15 amino acids. V gave up 3 bases and J gave up 5 bases; unmatched junction bases: 8. The CDR3: CASSFGLGDEDTQYF. CDR3 DNA sequence: TGTGCCAGCAGCTTCGGACTAGGGGACGAAGATACGCAGTATTTT.

The chain recombines TRBV28 with TRBJ2-7; D is tentatively TRBD1 or TRBD2 (5 bases each). Trimming stripped 5 bases from V and 2 bases from J, with 16 bases between. This CDR3 comprises 15 residues. Germline CDR1 reads MDHEN; CDR2 reads SYDVKM. The CDR3 DNA follows: TGTGCCAGCAGTCCGGGGCTACAGTTTACCTACGAGCAGTACTTC. This gives the protein CASSPGLQFTYEQYF. Variable domain in full (rest from reference TRBV28 and TRBJ2-7): DVKVTQSSRYLVKRTGEKVFLECVQDMDHENMFWYRQDPGLGLRLIYFSYDVKMKEKGDIPEGYSVSREKKERFSLILESASTNQTSMYLCASSPGLQFTYEQYFGPGTRLTVT.

For this clone: The same CDR3 is also encoded by other DNA sequences in this sample. This chain uses TRBV5-1 with TRBJ1-1; D gene uncertain. This CDR3 comprises 13 residues. V was clipped by 0 bases and J by 3 bases, with 6 bases between them. Germline assignment: CDR1 SGHRS and CDR2 YFSETQ. DNA for the CDR3: TGCGCCAGCAGCTTGGGCCAGGACACTGAAGCTTTCTTT. Translated, it gives CASSLGQDTEAFF.

CDR3: CASSWTGQNQETQYF. The CDR3 nucleotides read TGCGCCAGCAGCTGGACCGGACAGAACCAAGAGACCCAGTACTTC. The chain recombines TRBV5-1 with TRBJ2-5; weak D call: TRBD1 (6 bases). Trimming pared 3 bases from V and 0 bases from J, leaving 12 bases between. The CDR3 contains 15 residues. The germline V gene encodes CDR1 SGHRS and CDR2 YFSETQ.